In this sample, the clone carrying this T cell receptor (beta chain) turned up many times. Its antigen is undetermined. These data come from a study of response to subunit inactivated influenza vaccine. TCRdb itself ran the RT-PCR reads through MiXCR, one entry per CDR3 protein. In the table there are about 520,000 distinct CDR3 sequences, approximately 7.3% of which are singletons. Overall study findings and caveats: Authors proposed each seasonal influenza vaccination draws in few new T cells.

CDR3 length equals 16 residues. Unmatched junction bases numbered 3, after V lost 1 base and J lost 2 bases. Germline values: CDR1 SGHKS, CDR2 YYEKEE (reference sequence). The specimen was PBMCs from blood, collected around 25 months after vaccination. The origin of this receptor is a man aged 50-75 years who received an inactivated influenza vaccine. V is TRBV5-5 and J is TRBJ2-5; 12 positions agree with TRBD2. CDR3 coding DNA: TGTGCCAGCAGCTTGAGCCTAGCGGGGGGGCAAGAGACCCAGTACTTC. Residues: CASSLSLAGGQETQYF.